This entry features one T cell receptor (beta chain) sequence. Its antigen specificity is not known. No base quality values were provided; no much bigger clone lies one nucleotide off. The sample originates from a study of T cell responses to AZD1222 COVID-19 vaccine (TCRdb year 2021). Turning to the overall study: Because spike-specific TCR depth and breadth did not differ between the two schedules, AZD1222 recipients who got a second dose at roughly 4 weeks were pooled with those who got a second dose at roughly 12 weeks. TCR sequencing covered more than 230 trial participants: about 210 given two doses of AZD1222 and approximately 25 given two doses of MenACWY control vaccine. Trial participants were enrolled into age subgroups of 18-55, 56-69 and 70-plus years, which contained about 160, 30 and 59 TCR-sequenced participants, respectively.

Between the V and J ends, shortened by 2 bases and 2 bases respectively, the junction contains 6 bases. The CDR1 and CDR2 encoded by the germline V gene (reference sequence) are GTSNPN and SVGIG. Spanning cysteine to phenylalanine, the CDR3 consists of 12 amino acids. Of all the DNA, just the CDR3 is kept, 36 bases in frame from base 1. The CDR3 regions of human TCRbeta chains were analyzed by immunosequencing. The original methods were these. Repertoire TCRs were matched against a reference library of SARS-CoV-2-specific TCRs generated with the MIRA antigen-specificity platform. Breadth was defined as the fraction of unique TCRs that were SARS-CoV-2-associated. Depth was defined as the fraction of total T cells that were SARS-CoV-2-associated. Using the MIRA data, each spike-specific TCR was assigned both to the spike region to which the TCR was reactive and to a CD4 or CD8 class. Log10-transformed breadth and depth values were compared by one-way ANOVA with Sidak's multiple comparisons tests. TCRdb took this table from immuneACCESS and kept in-frame rearrangements with V and J called. Such tables lack part of the clones; where checked against another copy, unresolved V genes explain under half of the gap, and the rest is unexplained. The V and J calls and clone size come from that table; D and trimming were worked out from the DNA. This sample gives 120,000 to 150,000 clones in total; under 95% of them show up just once. The top ten clones comprise 5% of the sample.

The time point label, as the study defines it: baseline before first vaccination. Samples from vaccinated people were obtained from the UK trials COV001 and COV002, which included a single-blind randomized controlled phase 2/3 trial of AZD1222 (ChAdOx1 nCoV-19) in healthy adults. For TCRbeta chain sequencing, PBMC samples from trial participants were taken at day 0 and at day 28 after the second dose. Results and caveats for the whole study, not just this receptor: Because no samples from the day 14 peak response were available, repertoires could be characterized only after the peak T cell response. Epitopes outside the regions mutated in the B.1.351 and B.1.1.7 variants were reportedly recognized by nearly half of the unique spike-specific TCRs. After two AZD1222 doses, both the breadth and the depth of spike-specific TCRs were significantly higher than at day 0 and than in MenACWY recipients. The 56-69-year group was small, and its depth increase did not reach significance, likely because of low power. Participants were mostly white British and included more females than males, and it was suggested by the authors that clonal diversity may have been underestimated. Conclusions about previously exposed vaccinees are limited, since just five or six AZD1222 recipients were seropositive for SARS-CoV-2 at baseline. Vaccine-associated CD4 TCRs spanned the whole spike protein, with dominant responses in regions 160-218 and 743-854.

The rearranged segments are TRBV30 and TRBJ1-2, with the D gene not confidently named. The sequence was obtained from an adult in good health. This specimen consisted of peripheral blood, obtained on day 0 of AZD1222 vaccination. The CDR3: CAWSQGNYGYTF. The bases are TGTGCCTGGAGTCAAGGAAACTATGGCTACACCTTC.